What follows are 14 T cell receptor beta chains derived from one specimen sequenced in a study of blood T cell repertoires in COVID-19. Assay used: immunoSEQ multiplex PCR; TCRdb lists only in-frame clones, some missing. The table records fewer than 300,000 clones, less than 85% of them present only once. The specimen was peripheral blood. The source is a young woman with acute or convalescent COVID-19.

The gene calls are TRBV14 and TRBJ2-1; the match to TRBD1 covers 8 bases. The CDR3 covers 15 residues. Germline CDR1 is SGHDN and CDR2 is FVKESK. V shed 4 bases, J shed 7 bases, and the junction held 9 bases outside the gene matches. This CDR3 is CASSPNRDRLNEQFF. Here the CDR3 DNA reads TGTGCCAGCAGCCCGAACCGGGACAGGTTAAATGAGCAGTTCTTC.

The chain couples TRBV19 to TRBJ1-4; 9 bases map to TRBD1. This CDR3 has 14 amino acids. Per the germline V gene, CDR1 is LNHDA and CDR2 is SQIVND (reference sequence). V lost 7 bases, J lost 10 bases, and 10 bases stayed unmatched. The CDR3 is CASTIPGQGRKLFF. The CDR3 DNA reads TGTGCCAGTACCATTCCGGGACAGGGACGAAAACTGTTTTTT.

CDR3 protein: CASKRVGGPEAFF. CDR3 in DNA: TGTGCCAGCAAGAGGGTGGGGGGTCCTGAAGCTTTCTTT. This rearrangement joins TRBV5-6 to TRBJ1-1; the D gene is possibly TRBD1 (5 bases). The germline CDR1 and CDR2 sequences are SGHDT and YYEEEE. CDR3 size: 13 residues. V was shortened by 6 bases and J by 6 bases, with 15 bases between the two germline ends.

The V gene is TRBV7-2, the J gene TRBJ1-2, with TRBD1 as a possible D gene (5 bases). V was clipped by 5 bases and J by 7 bases, with 17 bases between them. Germline loops: CDR1 SGHTA, CDR2 FQGNSA. The length of the CDR3 is 14 residues. Here the CDR3 DNA reads TGTGCCAGCAGCCTAGGAGGGTCGGGGGTTGGCTACACCTTC. Its translation is CASSLGGSGVGYTF.

The chain links TRBV5-4 to TRBJ2-7; possible D gene TRBD1, 5 bases. The V end lost 4 bases, the J end lost 7 bases, and 21 bases lay between the germline ends. Germline V CDR1 and CDR2: SGHNT, YYREEE (reference sequence). This CDR3 contains 15 residues. The DNA for the CDR3 is TGTGCCAGCAGCCATAGGCTAATAGGGGCGGCTGAGCAGTACTTC. Translated, it gives CASSHRLIGAAEQYF.

This chain joins TRBV9 and TRBJ1-2, with D tentatively TRBD1 (6 bases). The germline gives CDR1 SGDLS, CDR2 YYNGEE. This CDR3 contains 16 residues. V lost 0 bases and J 5 bases, leaving 17 bases between the germline ends. In DNA, the CDR3 is TGTGCCAGCAGCGTAGGGGGACACGGATACGATTATGGCTACACCTTC. It encodes CASSVGGHGYDYGYTF. Full variable domain (rest looked up from reference TRBV9 and TRBJ1-2): DSGVTQTPKHLITATGQRVTLRCSPRSGDLSVYWYQQSLDQGLQFLIQYYNGEERAKGNILERFSAQQFPDLHSELNLSSLELGDSALYFCASSVGGHGYDYGYTFGSGTRLTVV.

This chain uses TRBV3-1 (or the pseudogene TRBV3-2) with TRBJ1-3; D possibly corresponds to TRBD1 (5 bases). V was pared by 0 bases and J by 0 bases, with 9 bases between. The length of the CDR3 is 16 residues. The germline V gene encodes CDR1 LGHDT and CDR2 YNNKEL (reference sequence). CDR3 bases: TGTGCCAGCAGCCAAGATATGGGGGGCTCTGGAAACACCATATATTTT. This translates into CASSQDMGGSGNTIYF.

The chain carries TRBV2 and TRBJ2-1; unclear D gene. This CDR3 contains 13 residues. With 1 base removed from V and 4 bases from J, the gap between germline ends came to 5 bases. Per the germline V gene, CDR1 is SNHLY and CDR2 is FYNNEI. In nucleotides, the CDR3 is TGTGCCAGCAGTGAAGAGCTATACAATGAGCAGTTCTTC. This sequence encodes CASSEELYNEQFF.

This clone was seen more than once but under ten times. The chain has TRBV7-2 and TRBJ2-7, with 10 positions matching TRBD2. The V segment lost 2 bases and the J segment 6 bases; nucleotides outside the gene matches: 4. Germline values: CDR1 SGHTA, CDR2 FQGNSA. CDR3 size: 14 residues. The CDR3 sequence is CASSLLAGGGEQYF. CDR3 in DNA: TGTGCCAGCAGCTTATTAGCGGGAGGTGGCGAGCAGTACTTC.

The V and J genes are TRBV7-3 and TRBJ2-1, with TRBD2 as a possible D gene (6 bases). CDR1 SGHTA and CDR2 FQGTGA come from the germline V gene. The CDR3 consists of 13 residues. V was trimmed by 5 bases and J by 10 bases, leaving 15 bases between them. The CDR3 protein is CASSTARDSEQFF. CDR3 sequence (DNA): TGTGCCAGCAGCACGGCTCGGGACTCGGAGCAGTTCTTC.

The chain links TRBV9 to TRBJ2-1; 7 nucleotides match TRBD2. Germline CDR1 is SGDLS and CDR2 is YYNGEE. Trimming removed 4 bases from V and 4 bases from J; junction bases left unmatched: 11. CDR3 size: 16 residues. CDR3 nucleotides: TGTGCCAGCAGCCCGGTAAGGAGCGGGATTTACAATGAGCAGTTCTTC. Its translation: CASSPVRSGIYNEQFF.

The V gene is TRBV7-6, the J gene TRBJ2-3; 10 nucleotides agree with TRBD2. The CDR3 extends over 13 amino acids. In germline, CDR1 is SGHVS, CDR2 FNYEAQ. With 8 bases clipped from V and 6 bases from J, the junction kept 5 bases outside the gene matches. DNA of the CDR3: TGTGCCAGCCATAGCGGGGGGCTGGATACGCAGTATTTT. It encodes CASHSGGLDTQYF. Drawing the rest from reference TRBV7-6 and TRBJ2-3, the complete variable domain is GAGVSQSPRYKVTKRGQDVALRCDPISGHVSLYWYRQALGQGPEFLTYFNYEAQQDKSGLPNDRFSAERPEGSISTLTIQRTEQRDSAMYRCASHSGGLDTQYFGPGTRLTVL.

This clone has just a few counts. The CDR3 spells CATSRGIAGGSTDTQYF. The CDR3 DNA follows: TGTGCCACCAGCAGAGGTATAGCGGGAGGGAGCACAGATACGCAGTATTTT. The J gene is TRBJ2-3, the V gene TRBV15; 11 positions agree with TRBD2. CDR1 and CDR2 from the germline V gene are LNHNV and YYDKDF (reference sequence). CDR3 length equals 17 residues. V shed 1 base and J 0 bases; nucleotides not matched to a gene: 3.

The chain employs TRBV9 and TRBJ2-6; TRBD1 is a possible D gene (6 bases). CDR3 size: 20 residues. The ends were cut back, 0 bases at V and 0 bases at J, with 19 bases in the middle. Germline lookup yields CDR1 SGDLS and CDR2 YYNGEE. CDR3 bases: TGTGCCAGCAGCGTAGCTAAGGACAGCGATATCTTCTCTGGGGCCAACGTCCTGACTTTC. As protein: CASSVAKDSDIFSGANVLTF.